These 24 T cell receptor beta chains originate from one sample sequenced in a study of CD8 T cells in ankylosing spondylitis. Each CDR3 protein is one row after TCRdb ran MiXCR on the 5' RACE reads. The data hold 150,000 to 200,000 distinct CDR3 sequences, with approximately 9.9% observed a single time. Material for sequencing was blood, either unsorted or a sorted T cell fraction (not recorded which). The receptors here all came from a female donor with ankylosing spondylitis or in good health (not recorded which).

This clonotype was observed a few times. The gene calls are TRBV28 and TRBJ2-7; possibly TRBD2 for D (6 bases). The CDR3 runs 11 residues. Germline values: CDR1 MDHEN, CDR2 SYDVKM. Trimming removed 7 bases from V and 7 bases from J, with 11 bases in between. The CDR3 reads CASTGVGEQYF. CDR3 nucleotides: TGTGCCAGCACGGGAGTGGGTGAGCAGTACTTC.

The genes are TRBV7-9 and TRBJ1-2, with TRBD1 as a possible D gene (5 bases). CDR3 length: 12 amino acids. Germline V gene lookup returns CDR1 SEHNR and CDR2 FQNEAQ (reference sequence). V was pared by 6 bases and J by 6 bases, with 11 bases between. CDR3 nucleotides: TGTGCCAGCAGGCCAACAGGAGATGGCTACACCTTC. This encodes CASRPTGDGYTF.

This clonotype was counted many times. V gene TRBV10-3 combines with J gene TRBJ2-7; D assignment may be TRBD1 or TRBD2 (5 bases each). The CDR3 runs 15 residues. From germline, CDR1 is ENHRY and CDR2 SYGVKD. Trimming removed 2 bases from V and 3 bases from J, with 14 bases in between. CDR3 in amino acids: CAISEGVGGFYEQYF. The CDR3 bases are TGTGCCATCAGTGAGGGGGTTGGGGGATTCTACGAGCAGTACTTC.

The sample holds a few counts of this clonotype. The chain joins TRBV5-6 to TRBJ2-7; 10 nucleotides line up with TRBD1. Germline trimming cut 4 bases from V and 2 bases from J; bases unmatched to any gene: 6. Germline V gives CDR1 SGHDT, CDR2 YYEEEE. The CDR3 covers 15 residues. The chain's CDR3 is CASSRPGTGAYEQYF. CDR3 coding DNA: TGTGCCAGCAGCCGGCCAGGGACAGGGGCCTACGAGCAGTACTTC.

In its sample, this clonotype was seen a few times. The J gene is TRBJ1-2, the V gene TRBV6-1; D might be TRBD1 (6 bases). The germline V gene has CDR1 MNHNS and CDR2 SASEGT. The CDR3 spans 15 residues. The V and J ends lost 7 bases and 2 bases respectively, with 17 bases between them. The CDR3 here is CASMYGTGLNYGYTF. In nucleotides, the CDR3 is TGTGCCAGCATGTACGGTACAGGGCTAAACTATGGCTACACCTTC.

V usage is TRBV28 and J usage is TRBJ2-3; D may be TRBD1 or TRBD2 (6 bases each). There are 13 residues in the CDR3. CDR1 MDHEN and CDR2 SYDVKM come from the germline V gene. V gave up 6 bases and J gave up 5 bases, with 12 bases separating them. CDR3 sequence: CASSPRGEDTQYF. CDR3 sequence (DNA): TGTGCCAGCAGCCCAAGGGGGGAAGATACGCAGTATTTT.

This chain joins TRBV6-2 or TRBV6-3 and TRBJ2-6; D remains unclear. V was cut by 2 bases and J by 1 base, with 6 bases left in between. This CDR3 has 15 residues. Germline V CDR1 and CDR2: MNHEY, SVGEGT. The CDR3 nucleotides read TGTGCCAGCAGTTACGCAGGATCTGGGGCCAACGTCCTGACTTTC. Translation: CASSYAGSGANVLTF.

This clonotype was detected a few times. The chain is built from TRBV20-1 and TRBJ2-7; 7 bases are a match to TRBD2. CDR1 DFQATT and CDR2 SNEGSKA come from the germline V gene (reference sequence). This CDR3 contains 13 residues. The ends lost 5 bases at V and 0 bases at J; junction bases unmatched: 4. The chain's CDR3 is CSAETSDSYEQYF. The CDR3 DNA reads as TGCAGTGCTGAAACTAGCGACTCCTACGAGCAGTACTTC.

This clonotype has only a few counts. V gene TRBV7-2 combines with J gene TRBJ2-7; D ambiguous. Trimming removed 0 bases from V and 2 bases from J, with 8 bases in between. Germline loops: CDR1 SGHTA, CDR2 FQGNSA. The CDR3 has 14 amino acids. The CDR3 region is CASSLAGKAYEQYF. CDR3 nucleotide sequence: TGTGCCAGCAGCTTAGCGGGGAAAGCCTACGAGCAGTACTTC.

The rearrangement uses TRBV29-1 and TRBJ2-7; weak D call: TRBD1 (7 bases). This CDR3 has 13 amino acids. CDR1 is SQVTM and CDR2 is ANQGSEA in the germline V gene. The CDR3 DNA sequence: TGCAACGCCGCGGGACAGACGAGCTACGAGCAGTACTTC. Translation: CNAAGQTSYEQYF.

This rearrangement joins TRBV14 to TRBJ2-3, with D perhaps TRBD2 (5 bases). V was pared by 2 bases and J by 3 bases, with 6 bases between. The CDR3 has 13 residues. Germline V gene lookup returns CDR1 SGHDN and CDR2 FVKESK. The CDR3 sequence: CASSQRGTDTQYF. The CDR3 nucleotides read TGTGCCAGCAGCCAAAGAGGGACAGATACGCAGTATTTT. Based on the CDR3 plus reference TRBV14 and TRBJ2-3, the full variable domain is EAGVTQFPSHSVIEKGQTVTLRCDPISGHDNLYWYRRVMGKEIKFLLHFVKESKQDESGMPNNRFLAERTGGTYSTLKVQPAELEDSGVYFCASSQRGTDTQYFGPGTRLTVL.

In its sample, this clonotype was seen a few times. This chain uses TRBV12-3 or TRBV12-4 with TRBJ2-5, with D maybe TRBD2 (5 bases). V shed 3 bases and J shed 2 bases, with 16 bases lying between them. The CDR3 is 16 residues long. The CDR3 DNA reads as TGTGCCAGCAGTTTCGAACTAGGAGGAATACAAGAGACCCAGTACTTC. This encodes CASSFELGGIQETQYF.

The CDR3 spells CASGWKSTGELFF. For the CDR3, the DNA is TGTGCCAGCGGCTGGAAGAGCACCGGGGAGCTGTTTTTT. The rearrangement links TRBV27 to TRBJ2-2; D ambiguous. This CDR3 has 13 residues. V was pared by 8 bases and J by 4 bases, with 11 bases between. Germline V gene lookup returns CDR1 MNHEY and CDR2 SMNVEV (reference sequence).

The chain recombines TRBV27 with TRBJ2-7, with TRBD1 identical over 8 bases. In germline, CDR1 is MNHEY, CDR2 SMNVEV (reference sequence). This CDR3 has 16 amino acids. The trim removed 2 bases at V and 3 bases at J, leaving 9 bases unmatched. CDR3 nucleotides: TGTGCCAGCAGTTTAAGTCAGGGGGCGGTTCTCTACGAGCAGTACTTC. Its protein is CASSLSQGAVLYEQYF.

This clonotype was counted only a few times. The chain couples TRBV30 to TRBJ2-1, with TRBD2 matching 10 bases. Germline CDR1 and CDR2: GTSNPN and SVGIG (reference sequence). This CDR3 contains 14 residues. Trimming removed 4 bases from V and 6 bases from J; junction bases left unmatched: 6. In DNA form, the CDR3 reads TGTGCCTGGACCGCGGGACTAGCGATCAATGAGCAGTTCTTC. Amino acid sequence: CAWTAGLAINEQFF.

This clonotype was found a few times. The chain joins TRBV21-1 to TRBJ1-1; the table's D gene call, TRBD1, was not cross checked with the DNA. TRBV21-1 is listed as a pseudogene. CDR3 length equals 15 residues. CDR3 bases: TGTGCCAGCAGCAAACAAGGTGCAGGGTCGCGGAGAGCTTTCTTT. Protein product: CASSKQGAGSRRAFF.

This clonotype was found once. This sequence joins TRBV29-1 and TRBJ2-5; the match to TRBD2 covers 14 bases. CDR1 and CDR2 from the germline V gene are SQVTM and ANQGSEA. The V segment lost 3 bases and the J segment 5 bases; nucleotides outside the gene matches: 11. The CDR3 covers 17 residues. The CDR3 DNA follows: TGCAGCGTTGAGGGCAGGGGGACTAGCGGGAGTTCGGAGACCCAGTACTTC. It translates to CSVEGRGTSGSSETQYF.

The chain employs TRBV7-2 and TRBJ2-5; TRBD2 is a possible D gene (5 bases). Germline CDR1 is SGHTA and CDR2 is FQGNSA. The CDR3 totals 15 residues. V lost 1 base and J lost 2, with 11 bases in between. The DNA of the CDR3 is TGTGCCAGCAGCTTAGTGGAGGCGATACAAGAGACCCAGTACTTC. It codes for CASSLVEAIQETQYF. The full variable domain, completed using reference TRBV7-2 and TRBJ2-5, is GAGVSQSPSNKVTEKGKDVELRCDPISGHTALYWYRQSLGQGLEFLIYFQGNSAPDKSGLPSDRFSAERTGGSVSTLTIQRTQQEDSAVYLCASSLVEAIQETQYFGPGTRLLVL.

V usage is TRBV29-1 and J usage is TRBJ2-1, with TRBD2 matching over 9 bases. The CDR3 totals 16 residues. Germline V gene sequence: CDR1 SQVTM, CDR2 ANQGSEA. V was clipped by 0 bases and J by 4 bases; unmatched bases: 7. The CDR3 region has the DNA TGCAGCGTTGAAGATAGGGCTAGCGGGGTGTACAATGAGCAGTTCTTC. Translation: CSVEDRASGVYNEQFF.

This clonotype was recorded at least ten times. V and J are TRBV9 and TRBJ2-1; TRBD1 aligns across 8 bases. CDR1 and CDR2 (germline): SGDLS, YYNGEE. The CDR3 spans 14 residues. V lost 1 base and J lost 7; bases outside the gene matches: 4. The CDR3 reads CASSVNRGMNEQFF. CDR3 coding DNA: TGTGCCAGCAGCGTAAACAGGGGGATGAATGAGCAGTTCTTC.

This clonotype was counted a few times. The chain employs TRBV6-2 or TRBV6-3 and TRBJ1-5; 8 bases are shared with TRBD1. Per germline, CDR1 MNHEY and CDR2 SVGEGT. The V segment lost 4 bases and the J segment 2 bases; nucleotides outside the gene matches: 7. The CDR3 loop spans 16 amino acids. CDR3 in amino acids: CASSFDRGPRNQPQHF. CDR3 bases: TGTGCCAGCAGTTTCGACAGGGGCCCGCGCAATCAGCCCCAGCATTTT.

In its sample, this clonotype was seen many times. The rearrangement uses TRBV7-2 and TRBJ1-1; D is undetermined. V was cut by 5 bases and J by 1 base, with 8 bases left in between. CDR3 length: 13 amino acids. The germline V gene encodes CDR1 SGHTA and CDR2 FQGNSA. The CDR3 DNA is TGTGCCAGCAGCCCCCGGGGGAACACTGAAGCTTTCTTT. It specifies CASSPRGNTEAFF.

This clonotype was found a few times. This rearrangement joins TRBV14 to TRBJ2-1; 12 bases agree with TRBD2. This CDR3 spans 20 amino acids. CDR1 and CDR2 (germline): SGHDN, FVKESK. V shed 0 bases and J 2 bases; nucleotides not matched to a gene: 11. This CDR3 is CASSQEMGGGLAGPYNEQFF. CDR3 sequence (DNA): TGTGCCAGCAGCCAAGAGATGGGTGGCGGACTAGCGGGGCCCTACAATGAGCAGTTCTTC.

This clonotype has a count of ten or more. The germline gene is not matched at one end of the junction; a read error may be the cause. The rearrangement joins TRBV7-9 to TRBJ2-5; the D gene is possibly TRBD2 (5 bases). Looked up from germline, CDR1 is SEHNR and CDR2 is FQNEAQ (reference sequence). This CDR3 has 12 residues. The CDR3 DNA follows: TGTGCCAGCGCGTCCTCTACACTAGAAGCGGACTTC. Its translation is CASASSTLEADF.